This entry lists 12 T cell receptor beta chains sequenced from one sample in a study of T-cell reconstitution after alpha-beta-depleted transplantation in children. A library of TCRbeta sequences, prepared with unique molecular identifiers, was generated. TCRdb re-called the PCR reads through MiXCR, storing one row per CDR3 protein. Here the sample spans 250,000 or so distinct CDR3 sequences, 20% to 30% being singletons. Sequenced material: PBMCs, mostly from graft donor cells, taken 360 days after TCRalphabeta/CD19-depleted stem cell transplant. These receptors were taken from a female patient aged 2-10 years who had a stem cell transplant for congenital amegakaryocytic thrombocytopenia, so the T cells may come from the graft donor.

The chain recombines TRBV6-2 or TRBV6-3 with TRBJ2-7, with D tentatively TRBD1 (5 bases). The CDR3 consists of 14 residues. Trimming removed 6 bases at V and 5 bases at J, with 17 bases between. Germline V gene data show CDR1 as MNHEY and CDR2 as SVGEGT. The CDR3 spells CASSHRWQGNEQYF. The CDR3, as DNA: TGTGCCAGCAGCCATCGCTGGCAGGGCAACGAGCAGTACTTC.

The rearrangement joins TRBV5-1 to TRBJ2-1; 16 nucleotides agree with TRBD2. Germline-derived CDR1 and CDR2 are SGHRS and YFSETQ. Germline trimming cut 4 bases from V and 4 bases from J; bases unmatched to any gene: 11. This CDR3 spans 19 amino acids. CDR3 bases: TGCGCCAGCAGCCCTGGGACTAGCGGGAGGGTCCCTAGGTACAATGAGCAGTTCTTC. Encoded protein: CASSPGTSGRVPRYNEQFF.

The chain uses TRBV6-4 and TRBJ2-7; 9 positions agree with TRBD1. Germline assignment: CDR1 MRHNA and CDR2 SNTAGT. The V segment lost 5 bases and the J segment 5 bases; nucleotides outside the gene matches: 22. CDR3 length equals 19 residues. CDR3: CASSTGTGYASSTQDEQYF. The CDR3 nucleotides read TGTGCCAGCAGTACAGGGACAGGGTATGCGAGTTCAACACAAGACGAGCAGTACTTC.

This clonotype was picked up many times. The chain links TRBV29-1 to TRBJ2-5; D not certain. Trimming shortened V by 7 bases and J by 5 bases, and 14 bases separated the two germline ends. Germline lookup yields CDR1 SQVTM and CDR2 ANQGSEA. The CDR3 consists of 12 residues. CDR3 sequence reads: CSARLRRETQYF. The CDR3 DNA follows: TGCAGCGCCCGGCTGAGGCGGGAGACCCAGTACTTC.

The table lists this clonotype with many counts. This chain uses TRBV4-2 with TRBJ2-5, with D hard to call. V was clipped by 1 base and J by 6 bases, with 18 bases between them. The length of the CDR3 is 16 residues. Germline V gives CDR1 LGHNA, CDR2 YNFKEQ. The CDR3 coding sequence is TGTGCCAGCAGCCAAGTCCTTGGCGTGGCCGTGAAGACCCAGTACTTC. This encodes CASSQVLGVAVKTQYF.

This clonotype was recorded a few times. This chain uses TRBV4-2 with TRBJ1-5; no clear D gene. Germline V gene data show CDR1 as LGHNA and CDR2 as YNFKEQ. The ends were cut back, 3 bases at V and 5 bases at J, with 11 bases in the middle. The CDR3 consists of 14 residues. CDR3 DNA: TGTGCCAGCAGCCACGGACTTGAACATCAGCCCCAGCATTTT. This encodes CASSHGLEHQPQHF.

The table lists this clonotype with a few counts. This sequence joins TRBV7-9 and TRBJ2-7; D gene ambiguous. The CDR3 extends over 13 amino acids. Germline V gene sequence: CDR1 SEHNR, CDR2 FQNEAQ (reference sequence). Trimming stripped 3 bases from V and 3 bases from J, with 9 bases between. The CDR3 DNA follows: TGTGCCAGCAGCTTTTTCGCGAACTACGAGCAGTACTTC. Translated, it gives CASSFFANYEQYF.

The chain employs TRBV4-3 and TRBJ2-3; no firm D call. Germline assignment: CDR1 LGHNA and CDR2 YSLEER. The CDR3 loop spans 15 amino acids. Trimming removed 0 bases at V and 1 base at J, with 8 bases between. CDR3 in amino acids: CASSQDGQGTDTQYF. Here the CDR3 DNA reads TGCGCCAGCAGCCAAGATGGGCAGGGCACAGATACGCAGTATTTT.

CDR3 region: CASSLAGGVNYGYTF. DNA of the CDR3: TGTGCCAGCAGCTTGGCCGGGGGGGTCAACTATGGCTACACCTTC. This sequence joins TRBV5-4 and TRBJ1-2; D might be TRBD1 (5 bases). Trimming took 0 bases from V and 2 from J, leaving 11 bases between them. Germline values: CDR1 SGHNT, CDR2 YYREEE (reference sequence). The CDR3 is made up of 15 amino acids. Looking up the rest from reference TRBV5-4 and TRBJ1-2 gives the full variable domain: ETGVTQSPTHLIKTRGQQVTLRCSSQSGHNTVSWYQQALGQGPQFIFQYYREEENGRGNFPPRFSGLQFPNYSSELNVNALELDDSALYLCASSLAGGVNYGYTFGSGTRLTVV.

This clonotype was detected a few times. The V gene is TRBV28, the J gene TRBJ2-7; D uncertain. CDR1 and CDR2 (germline): MDHEN, SYDVKM. The V gene lost 3 bases and the J gene lost 3 bases, with 12 bases spanning the gap. The CDR3 has 14 amino acids. CDR3 in amino acids: CASSFDLPLYEQYF. CDR3 DNA sequence: TGTGCCAGCAGTTTCGACCTCCCCCTCTACGAGCAGTACTTC.

The J gene is TRBJ2-7, the V gene TRBV2; D call uncertain. CDR3 length: 11 residues. The V end lost 8 bases, the J end lost 2 bases, and 7 bases lay between the germline ends. Looked up from germline, CDR1 is SNHLY and CDR2 is FYNNEI. The CDR3 nucleotides are TGTGCCAGCTTGGAGACCTACGAGCAGTACTTC. It encodes CASLETYEQYF.

The V and J genes are TRBV4-1 and TRBJ1-5, with TRBD1 as a possible D gene (5 bases). Germline assignment: CDR1 MGHRA and CDR2 YSYEKL. The V and J ends lost 1 base and 5 bases respectively, with 12 bases between them. The CDR3 runs to 15 residues. CDR3 protein: CASSQGYLGDQPQHF. In DNA form, the CDR3 reads TGCGCCAGCAGCCAAGGCTACCTAGGGGATCAGCCCCAGCATTTT.